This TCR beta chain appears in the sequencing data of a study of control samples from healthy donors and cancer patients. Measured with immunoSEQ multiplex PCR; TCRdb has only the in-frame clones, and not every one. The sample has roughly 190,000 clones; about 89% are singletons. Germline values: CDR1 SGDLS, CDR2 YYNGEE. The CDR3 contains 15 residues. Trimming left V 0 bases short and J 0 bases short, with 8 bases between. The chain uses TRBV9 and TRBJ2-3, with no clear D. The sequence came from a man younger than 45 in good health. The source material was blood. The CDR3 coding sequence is TGTGCCAGCAGCGTAGCTTCGTCGAGCACAGATACGCAGTATTTT. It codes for CASSVASSSTDTQYF.